This TCR beta chain was retrieved from a study of blood T cell repertoires in COVID-19. Turning to the study itself: The analysed material was cDNA or gDNA that came from T cells, B-cell-depleted T cells, or PBMCs.

The age range of participants was about 18 to 89 years, with residence in 20 to 25 US areas. Two negative PCRs, clearance, or symptom resolution had been documented for recovered Cohort 3 donors. As handled by the study authors: Amplification of reference gene primers was used by the study to estimate nucleated cell counts. TCRdb's copy holds only in-frame clones and misses some; the assay was immunoSEQ multiplex PCR. That table gives V, J and clone size, and the DNA gave D and trimming. The table has around 380,000 clones, approximately 89% seen once. Trimming removed 5 bases at V and 8 bases at J, with 16 bases between. The CDR3 has 14 amino acids. Looked up from germline, CDR1 is SGHNT and CDR2 is YYREEE (reference sequence).

The sequenced sample consisted of PBMCs or T cells enriched from blood (not recorded which). This TCR was recovered from a man aged 25 to 45 who had recovered from COVID-19. This chain joins TRBV5-4 and TRBJ2-2; no clear D gene. Here the CDR3 DNA reads TGTGCCAGCAGTACGGCTAACTCTAGGGGGGAGCTGTTTTTT. Translation gives CASSTANSRGELFF.